Presented here are 13 T cell receptor beta chains from one specimen sequenced in a study of control samples from healthy donors and cancer patients. TCRdb's copy holds only in-frame clones and misses some; the assay was immunoSEQ multiplex PCR. The sample contains roughly 130,000 clones, about 93% of which appear only once. Specimen: PBMCs. Source of these receptors: a man aged 45-60 years with head and neck cancer.

V and J are TRBV28 and TRBJ2-3; 10 bases are a match to TRBD2. V was pared by 8 bases and J by 4 bases, with 12 bases of the junction left unmatched. The germline V gene has CDR1 MDHEN and CDR2 SYDVKM. The CDR3 has 16 amino acids. The CDR3 reads CASQFTRAGGPDTQYF. CDR3 DNA: TGTGCCAGCCAATTTACAAGAGCGGGGGGGCCAGATACGCAGTATTTT. The whole variable domain, filled in from reference TRBV28 and TRBJ2-3, reads DVKVTQSSRYLVKRTGEKVFLECVQDMDHENMFWYRQDPGLGLRLIYFSYDVKMKEKGDIPEGYSVSREKKERFSLILESASTNQTSMYLCASQFTRAGGPDTQYFGPGTRLTVL.

The V call is TRBV4-2, the J call TRBJ1-1; possibly TRBD1 for D (6 bases). The germline V gene has CDR1 LGHNA and CDR2 YNFKEQ. The CDR3 has 16 residues. V lost 3 bases and J 0 bases, leaving 14 bases between the germline ends. The CDR3 spells CASSQGAGLLNTEAFF. The CDR3 DNA sequence: TGTGCCAGCAGCCAGGGGGCTGGACTCCTGAACACTGAAGCTTTCTTT.

The chain joins TRBV18 to TRBJ1-2; TRBD1 matches at 8 bases. The CDR3 contains 14 residues. V was clipped by 5 bases and J by 11 bases; unmatched bases: 13. Germline V gene lookup returns CDR1 KGHSH and CDR2 LQKENI. The CDR3 protein is CASSAGDATGGYTF. For the CDR3, the DNA is TGTGCCAGCTCAGCCGGGGACGCCACAGGGGGATACACCTTC.

The rearrangement joins TRBV7-9 to TRBJ2-1, with 8 bases matching TRBD1. CDR1 SEHNR and CDR2 FQNEAQ come from the germline V gene (reference sequence). V lost 3 bases to trimming and J lost 12 bases; unmatched junction nucleotides: 10. This CDR3 has 14 amino acids. The CDR3 is CASSFSGGPSMQFF. The CDR3 DNA reads as TGTGCCAGCAGCTTTTCAGGGGGCCCCTCAATGCAGTTCTTC.

The genes are TRBV7-9 and TRBJ1-2, with 7 bases matching TRBD1. The junction had 7 bases not matched to a gene; V was cut back by 3 bases and J by 3 bases. In germline, CDR1 is SEHNR, CDR2 FQNEAQ (reference sequence). The CDR3 extends over 15 amino acids. The CDR3 DNA reads TGTGCCAGCAGCTTTAAAGGGGACAGAGACTATGGCTACACCTTC. Protein: CASSFKGDRDYGYTF.

The chain couples TRBV5-1 to TRBJ1-2; D ambiguous. CDR1 and CDR2 from the germline V gene are SGHRS and YFSETQ. CDR3 length equals 22 residues. The V and J ends lost 0 bases and 3 bases respectively, with 33 bases between them. The CDR3 bases are TGCGCCAGCAGCTTGGTGAATTCGGAGTTGGGTTGGAGACGAAGTGTGGACTATGGCTACACCTTC. Translated, it gives CASSLVNSELGWRRSVDYGYTF.

This chain joins TRBV28 and TRBJ2-3; D gene ambiguous. V lost 3 bases and J 2 bases, leaving 18 bases between the germline ends. The germline V gene has CDR1 MDHEN and CDR2 SYDVKM. The CDR3 spans 17 residues. The CDR3 reads CASSFRGLRLNTDTQYF. In DNA form, the CDR3 reads TGTGCCAGCAGTTTTAGAGGCCTCCGTTTAAACACAGATACGCAGTATTTT.

The rearrangement links TRBV5-5 to TRBJ1-1; D is uncertain. Between the trimmed V and J ends, which lost 3 bases and 0 bases, there was a span of 12 bases. This CDR3 is 15 amino acids long. The germline gives CDR1 SGHKS, CDR2 YYEKEE (reference sequence). This chain's CDR3 is CASSSQSGLNTEAFF. The CDR3 region has the DNA TGTGCCAGCAGCTCCCAGAGCGGATTGAACACTGAAGCTTTCTTT.

This chain joins TRBV13 and TRBJ2-7, with a weak D call TRBD1 (5 bases). Germline V CDR1 and CDR2: PRHDT, FYEKMQ (reference sequence). V gave up 3 bases and J gave up 2 bases, with 11 bases separating them. This CDR3 has 14 residues. The chain's CDR3 is CASSLTDATYEQYF. The CDR3 DNA sequence: TGTGCCAGCAGCTTGACAGACGCCACCTACGAGCAGTACTTC.

The chain carries TRBV7-8 and TRBJ2-3, with TRBD1 matching over 9 bases. The V gene's germline CDR1 is SGHVS and CDR2 FQNEAQ. J lost 6 bases, V lost 2 bases, and 6 bases had no gene match. This CDR3 region has 15 residues. CDR3 in amino acids: CASSLLGQGQDTQYF. For the CDR3, the DNA is TGTGCCAGCAGCTTACTTGGACAGGGGCAGGATACGCAGTATTTT.

For this clone: At the DNA level, this CDR3 is encoded by other sequences in the same sample as well. The chain has TRBV5-5 and TRBJ2-5; D not certain. Deletions cut 0 bases from V and 2 bases from J, with 5 bases between. This CDR3 comprises 13 residues. Germline lookup yields CDR1 SGHKS and CDR2 YYEKEE (reference sequence). For the CDR3, the DNA is TGTGCCAGCAGCTTGGGGGGACAAGAGACCCAGTACTTC. It yields the protein CASSLGGQETQYF.

The J gene is TRBJ2-3, the V gene TRBV28; D unresolved. The V end lost 8 bases, the J end lost 2 bases, and 8 bases lay between the germline ends. The CDR3 is 12 residues long. In germline, CDR1 is MDHEN, CDR2 SYDVKM. The CDR3 spells CASGRLTDTQYF. The CDR3 nucleotides read TGTGCCAGCGGTAGACTCACAGATACGCAGTATTTT. The full variable domain, rest sourced from reference TRBV28 and TRBJ2-3, is DVKVTQSSRYLVKRTGEKVFLECVQDMDHENMFWYRQDPGLGLRLIYFSYDVKMKEKGDIPEGYSVSREKKERFSLILESASTNQTSMYLCASGRLTDTQYFGPGTRLTVL.

This CDR3 reads CASSLSQGNQPQHF. The CDR3 bases are TGTGCCAGCTCACTCAGTCAGGGCAATCAGCCCCAGCATTTT. The chain is built from TRBV18 and TRBJ1-5; D ambiguous. Germline V gene data show CDR1 as KGHSH and CDR2 as LQKENI. The CDR3 is 14 residues long. Trimming removed 4 bases at V and 2 bases at J, with 9 bases between.